Shown below are 5 T cell receptor beta chains from a single sample sequenced in a study of response to subunit inactivated influenza vaccine. TCRdb fed the RT-PCR reads into MiXCR, producing one record per CDR3 protein. The sample consists of some 190,000 distinct CDR3 sequences, around 14% of them appearing once. This material consisted of CD8+ T cells sorted from PBMCs, taken approximately 5 days after vaccination. The receptors originated from a man in his forties or fifties who received an inactivated influenza vaccine.

This clonotype has only a few counts. CDR3 bases: TGTGCCAGCAGTTTTTATTCCGGGGAGCTGTTTTTT. Its protein product is CASSFYSGELFF. The chain is built from TRBV27 and TRBJ2-2; no clear D. The V gene lost 3 bases and the J gene lost 6 bases, with 5 bases spanning the gap. Germline CDR1 and CDR2: MNHEY and SMNVEV (reference sequence). This CDR3 comprises 12 residues.

The chain couples TRBV5-5 to TRBJ1-4; perhaps TRBD1 as D (6 bases). There are 17 residues in the CDR3. The V gene lost 2 bases and the J gene lost 0 bases, with 14 bases spanning the gap. Per germline, CDR1 SGHKS and CDR2 YYEKEE (reference sequence). The CDR3 DNA sequence: TGTGCCAGCAGCTTCGCAGGGGTAATCCCAACTAATGAAAAACTGTTTTTT. Its protein is CASSFAGVIPTNEKLFF.

This clonotype was observed a handful of times. The rearrangement links TRBV5-6 to TRBJ2-7; 9 bases match TRBD1. J gave up 4 bases and V 4 bases, and 9 bases lay outside the gene matches. This CDR3 is built from 15 residues. Germline assignment: CDR1 SGHDT and CDR2 YYEEEE. Written as DNA, the CDR3 is TGTGCCAGCAGCCGCGGACAGGGGAGAGAGTACGAGCAGTACTTC. Residues: CASSRGQGREYEQYF.

The chain employs TRBV30 and TRBJ2-7; maybe TRBD2 (5 bases). The CDR3 has 11 amino acids. The germline V and J ends were trimmed by 3 bases and 4 bases, with 7 bases remaining between them. Germline-derived CDR1 and CDR2 are GTSNPN and SVGIG (reference sequence). CDR3 sequence (DNA): TGTGCCTGGAGCGAGGGTTACGAGCAGTACTTC. Its protein product is CAWSEGYEQYF.

The V and J genes are TRBV4-1 and TRBJ2-3; D possibly corresponds to TRBD2 (5 bases). The V and J ends lost 0 bases and 6 bases respectively, with 25 bases between them. Per germline, CDR1 MGHRA and CDR2 YSYEKL. This CDR3 is built from 19 residues. CDR3: CASSQDNWSLERRRDTQYF. In nucleotides, the CDR3 is TGCGCCAGCAGCCAAGATAATTGGTCTCTTGAACGGAGGCGGGATACGCAGTATTTT.